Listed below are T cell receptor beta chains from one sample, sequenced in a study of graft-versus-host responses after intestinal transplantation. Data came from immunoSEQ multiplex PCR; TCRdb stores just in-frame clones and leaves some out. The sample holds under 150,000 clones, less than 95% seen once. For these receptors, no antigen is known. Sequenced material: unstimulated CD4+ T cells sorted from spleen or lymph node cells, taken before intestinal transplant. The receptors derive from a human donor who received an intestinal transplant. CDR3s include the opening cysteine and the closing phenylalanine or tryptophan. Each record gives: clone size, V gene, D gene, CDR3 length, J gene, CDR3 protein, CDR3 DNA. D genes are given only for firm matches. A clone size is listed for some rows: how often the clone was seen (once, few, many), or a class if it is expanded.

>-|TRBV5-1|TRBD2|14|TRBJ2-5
CASSIRTSGETQYF
TGCGCCAGCAGCATCAGGACTAGCGGGGAGACCCAGTACTTC
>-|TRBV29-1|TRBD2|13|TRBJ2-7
CSVLAGGSYEQYF
TGCAGCGTTCTAGCGGGGGGGAGCTACGAGCAGTACTTC
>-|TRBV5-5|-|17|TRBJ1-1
CASSLNSRSGRGTEAFF
TGTGCCAGCAGCTTGAATTCGAGGTCGGGTAGGGGCACTGAAGCTTTCTTT
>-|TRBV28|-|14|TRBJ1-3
CASSLWDSGNTIYF
TGTGCCAGCAGTTTATGGGACAGCGGAAACACCATATATTTT
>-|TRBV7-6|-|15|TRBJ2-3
CASSPATRGSDTQYF
TGTGCCAGCAGCCCCGCCACGCGGGGATCAGATACGCAGTATTTT
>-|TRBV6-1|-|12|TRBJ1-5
CAVGAGNQPQHF
TGTGCCGTGGGGGCTGGCAATCAGCCCCAGCATTTT
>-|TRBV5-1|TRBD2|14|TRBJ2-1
CASSTGGSGNEQFF
TGCGCCAGCTCCACGGGAGGTAGCGGAAATGAGCAGTTCTTC
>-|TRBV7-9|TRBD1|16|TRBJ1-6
CASSARGQGGNSPLHF
TGTGCCAGCAGCGCAAGGGGACAGGGGGGTAATTCACCCCTCCACTTT
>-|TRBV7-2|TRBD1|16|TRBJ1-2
CASSFRGQGVIYGYTF
TGTGCCAGCAGCTTTCGAGGACAGGGGGTAATCTATGGCTACACCTTC
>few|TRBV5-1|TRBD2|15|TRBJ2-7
CASSLRAGSSYEQYF
TGCGCCAGCAGCTTGCGAGCGGGGAGCTCCTACGAGCAGTACTTC
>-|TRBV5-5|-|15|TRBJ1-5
CASSLGGFSNQPQHF
TGTGCCAGCAGCTTAGGGGGTTTTAGCAATCAGCCCCAGCATTTT
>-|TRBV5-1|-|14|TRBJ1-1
CASSLAPGNTEAFF
TGCGCCAGCAGCTTGGCGCCAGGAAACACTGAAGCTTTCTTT
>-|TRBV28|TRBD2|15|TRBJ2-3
CASSKSGRTEDTQYF
TGTGCCAGCAGCAAAAGCGGGAGGACTGAAGATACGCAGTATTTT
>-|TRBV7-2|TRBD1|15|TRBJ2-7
CASSLTGDGAYEQYF
TGTGCCAGCAGCCTAACAGGGGATGGCGCCTACGAGCAGTACTTC
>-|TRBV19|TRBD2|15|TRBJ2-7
CASRFRGGLYYEQYF
TGTGCCAGTAGGTTTCGGGGGGGTCTTTACTACGAGCAGTACTTC
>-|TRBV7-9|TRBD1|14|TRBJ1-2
CASSFGTGFYGYTF
TGTGCCAGCAGCTTCGGGACAGGGTTCTATGGCTACACCTTC
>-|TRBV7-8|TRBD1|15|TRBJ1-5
CASSPQTGGGGPQHF
TGTGCCAGCAGCCCCCAGACAGGGGGCGGGGGGCCCCAGCATTTT
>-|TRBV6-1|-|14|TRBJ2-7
CASSETITNYEQYF
TGTGCCAGCAGTGAGACTATCACAAATTACGAGCAGTACTTC
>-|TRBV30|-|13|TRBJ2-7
CAWSNRAHYEQYF
TGTGCCTGGAGCAACAGGGCCCACTACGAGCAGTACTTC
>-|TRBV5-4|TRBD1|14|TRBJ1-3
CASSLDRGLNTIYF
TGTGCCAGCAGCTTGGACAGGGGGCTAAACACCATATATTTT